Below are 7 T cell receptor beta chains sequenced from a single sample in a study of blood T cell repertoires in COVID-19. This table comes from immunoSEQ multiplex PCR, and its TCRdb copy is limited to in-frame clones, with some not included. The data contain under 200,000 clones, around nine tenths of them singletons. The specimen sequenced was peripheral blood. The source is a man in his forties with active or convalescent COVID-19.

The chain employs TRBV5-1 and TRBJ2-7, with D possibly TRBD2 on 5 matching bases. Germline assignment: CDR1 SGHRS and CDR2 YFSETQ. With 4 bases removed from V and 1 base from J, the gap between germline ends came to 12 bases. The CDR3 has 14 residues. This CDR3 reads CASSPIGGSYEQYF. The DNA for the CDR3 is TGCGCCAGCAGCCCCATTGGCGGGTCCTACGAGCAGTACTTC.

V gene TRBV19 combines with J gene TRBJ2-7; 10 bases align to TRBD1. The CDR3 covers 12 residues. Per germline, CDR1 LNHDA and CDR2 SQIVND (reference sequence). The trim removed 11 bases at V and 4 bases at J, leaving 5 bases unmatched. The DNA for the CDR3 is TGTGCCTCTCAGGACAGGGGGTACGAGCAGTACTTC. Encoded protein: CASQDRGYEQYF.

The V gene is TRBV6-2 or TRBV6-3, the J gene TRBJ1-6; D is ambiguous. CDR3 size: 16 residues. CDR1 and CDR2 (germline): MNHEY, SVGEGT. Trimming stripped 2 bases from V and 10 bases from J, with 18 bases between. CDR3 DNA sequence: TGTGCCAGCAGTTACACCTCGGCCATTACTACCTCACCCCTCCACTTT. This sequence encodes CASSYTSAITTSPLHF.

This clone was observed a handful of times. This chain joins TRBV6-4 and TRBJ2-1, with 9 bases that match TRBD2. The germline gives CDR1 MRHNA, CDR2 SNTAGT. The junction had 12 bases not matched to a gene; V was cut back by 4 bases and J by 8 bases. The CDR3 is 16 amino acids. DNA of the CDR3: TGTGCCAGCAGTGTCGATAGCGGGAGTGGGTCCGATGAGCAGTTCTTC. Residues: CASSVDSGSGSDEQFF.

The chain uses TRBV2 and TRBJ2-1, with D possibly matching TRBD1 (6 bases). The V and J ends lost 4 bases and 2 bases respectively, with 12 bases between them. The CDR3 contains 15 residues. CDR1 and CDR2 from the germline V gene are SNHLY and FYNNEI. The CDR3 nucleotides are TGTGCCAGCAGTGTTGAGAGGGGGACCTACAATGAGCAGTTCTTC. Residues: CASSVERGTYNEQFF.

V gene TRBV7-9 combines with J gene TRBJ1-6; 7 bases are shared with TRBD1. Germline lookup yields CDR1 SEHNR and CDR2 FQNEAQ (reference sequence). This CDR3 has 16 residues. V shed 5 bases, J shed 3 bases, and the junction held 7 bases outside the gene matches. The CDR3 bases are TGTGCCAGCAGCCGTACACAGGGGCTCTATAATTCACCCCTCCACTTT. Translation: CASSRTQGLYNSPLHF.

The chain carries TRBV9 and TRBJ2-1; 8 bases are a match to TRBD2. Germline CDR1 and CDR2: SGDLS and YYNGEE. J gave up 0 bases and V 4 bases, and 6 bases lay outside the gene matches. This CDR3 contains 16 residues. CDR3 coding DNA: TGTGCCAGCAGCCCAGGGAGCGGGGGCTCCTACAATGAGCAGTTCTTC. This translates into CASSPGSGGSYNEQFF.